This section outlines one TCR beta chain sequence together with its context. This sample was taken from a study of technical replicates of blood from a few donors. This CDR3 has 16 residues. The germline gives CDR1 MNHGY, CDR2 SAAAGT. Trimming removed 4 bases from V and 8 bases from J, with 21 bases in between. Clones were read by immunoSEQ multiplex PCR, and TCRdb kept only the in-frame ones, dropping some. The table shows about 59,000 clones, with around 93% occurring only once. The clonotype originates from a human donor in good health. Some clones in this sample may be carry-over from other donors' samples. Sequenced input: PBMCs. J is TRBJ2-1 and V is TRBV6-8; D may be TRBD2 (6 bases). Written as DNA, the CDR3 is TGTGCCAGCAGTTGCCCCCTAGCGCCACTAGGGGATGAGCAGTTCTTC. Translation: CASSCPLAPLGDEQFF.